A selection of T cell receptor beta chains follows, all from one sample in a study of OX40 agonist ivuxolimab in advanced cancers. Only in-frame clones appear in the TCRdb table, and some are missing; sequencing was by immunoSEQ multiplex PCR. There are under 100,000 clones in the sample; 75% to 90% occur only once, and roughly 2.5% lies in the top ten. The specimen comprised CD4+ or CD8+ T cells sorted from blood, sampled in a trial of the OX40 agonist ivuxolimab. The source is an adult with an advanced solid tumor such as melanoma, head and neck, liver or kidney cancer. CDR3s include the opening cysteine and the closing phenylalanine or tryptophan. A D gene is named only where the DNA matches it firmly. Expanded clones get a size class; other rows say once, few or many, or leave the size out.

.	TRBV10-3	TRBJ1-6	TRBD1	TGTGCCATACAGGACGGGACAGGGAAACTTGGTTCACCCCTCCACTTT	CAIQDGTGKLGSPLHF
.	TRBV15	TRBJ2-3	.	TGTGCCACCAGCAGAGCCGCACACACAGATACGCAGTATTTT	CATSRAAHTDTQYF
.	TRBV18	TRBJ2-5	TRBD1	TGTGCCAGCTCACCACCGGGACAGGTTGGCGAGACCCAGTACTTC	CASSPPGQVGETQYF
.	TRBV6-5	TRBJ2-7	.	TGTGCCAGCAGTTACCCTGGGAAGAGCGAGCAGTACTTC	CASSYPGKSEQYF
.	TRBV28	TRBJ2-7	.	TGTGCCAGCAGGGGGACTGCAGCTTACGAGCAGTACTTC	CASRGTAAYEQYF
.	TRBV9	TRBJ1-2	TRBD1	TGTGCCAGCAGCGGGGACAGGACGATAGGCTTCTATGGCTACACCTTC	CASSGDRTIGFYGYTF
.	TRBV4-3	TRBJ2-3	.	TGCGCCAGCAGCCAAGATAGGGGGGGGGCCACAGATACGCAGTATTTT	CASSQDRGGATDTQYF
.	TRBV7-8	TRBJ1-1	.	TGTGCCAGCAGCGCGATGACATCGAACACTGAAGCTTTCTTT	CASSAMTSNTEAFF
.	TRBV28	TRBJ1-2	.	TGTGCCAGCAGTTTCGACAGGAGAAACTATGGCTACACCTTC	CASSFDRRNYGYTF
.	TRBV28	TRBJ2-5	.	TGTGCCAGCAGTTTCGGAGGGCGCGAGACCCAGTACTTC	CASSFGGRETQYF
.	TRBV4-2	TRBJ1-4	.	TGTGCCAGCAGCCAAGATGGCGGGACATCCCGAACAAAACTGTTTTTT	CASSQDGGTSRTKLFF
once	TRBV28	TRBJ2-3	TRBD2	TGTGCCAGCAGTCTCCAGCCCCTAGCGGGGAAGCAGTATTTT	CASSLQPLAGKQYF
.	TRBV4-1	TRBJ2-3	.	TGCGCCAGCAGCCAAGAGACTAGTCTGTCACATACGCAGTATTTT	CASSQETSLSHTQYF
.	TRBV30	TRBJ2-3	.	TGTGCCTGGACTGTAGGCGGGGTGGATACGCAGTATTTT	CAWTVGGVDTQYF
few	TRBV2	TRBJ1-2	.	TGTGCCAGCAACTGGGGAGATGGCTACACCTTC	CASNWGDGYTF
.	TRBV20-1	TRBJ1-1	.	TGCAGTGCTAGTTCCGACGTTGAAGCTTTCTTT	CSASSDVEAFF
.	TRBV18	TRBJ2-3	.	TGTGCCAGCTCACCAGGCGTCGGGGGCCCTACGCAGTATTTT	CASSPGVGGPTQYF
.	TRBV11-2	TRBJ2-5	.	TGTGCCAGCAGCCCGGCAGGGAGCGAGGAGACCCAGTACTTC	CASSPAGSEETQYF